The clone carrying this T cell receptor (beta chain) appeared many times. Its cognate antigen is unknown. The data are from a study of CD8+CD57+ T cells in acquired aplastic anemia. Study outcomes and limitations: Patients did not significantly differ from controls in CD8+ Simpson's diversity.

Genomic DNA constituted the template upon which TCR beta VDJ and CDR3 profiling was performed. In TCRdb, the reads were re-called with MiXCR into one record per CDR3 protein. The repertoire consists of a few hundred thousand distinct CDR3 sequences, with under 50% occurring once and the leading ten covering roughly 21%. From germline, CDR1 is SEHNR and CDR2 FQNEAQ (reference sequence). The CDR3 spans 16 residues. With V trimmed by 3 bases and J by 5 bases, 13 bases remained unmatched. The patients chosen for sequencing had shown expansion of CD8+CD57+ cells (detected by flow cytometry). All patients were therapy-naive when blood was sampled.

The sample comprised sorted CD4+, CD8+, or CD8+CD57+ T cells (not recorded which) from PBMCs. The sequence derives from a human donor with aplastic anemia. This chain links TRBV7-9 with TRBJ2-7; the match to TRBD1 covers 7 bases. The CDR3 sequence: CASSFTLDRAYHEQYF. The CDR3 nucleotides read TGTGCCAGCAGCTTTACCCTCGACAGGGCTTACCACGAGCAGTACTTC. The full variable domain, in which reference TRBV7-9 and TRBJ2-7 provide the parts outside the CDR3, is DTGVSQNPRHKITKRGQNVTFRCDPISEHNRLYWYRQTLGQGPEFLTYFQNEAQLEKSRLLSDRFSAERPKGSFSTLEIQRTEQGDSAMYLCASSFTLDRAYHEQYFGPGTRLTVT.